Listed below are T cell receptor beta chains from one sample, sequenced in a study of chemoradiotherapy in HPV16-positive cancers. Profiling relied on immunoSEQ multiplex PCR, and the TCRdb table lists in-frame clones only, not all of them. The sample consists of more than 35,000 clones, 65% to 80% of them appearing once. The sequenced sample was blood, obtained from a patient who underwent chemoradiotherapy. Source of these receptors: a human donor with HPV-associated anogenital cancer. CDR3s include the opening cysteine and the closing phenylalanine or tryptophan. The order of the fields is clone size, D gene, V gene, J gene, CDR3 DNA, CDR3 protein. A D gene is named only where the DNA matches it firmly. Expanded clones are given a class, and other clones once, few, many or no size at all.

size: .
D: .
V: TRBV7-6
J: TRBJ2-1
DNA: TGTGCCAGCAGCTCCCGCCTGGGGAACTATGAGCAGTTCTTC
CDR3: CASSSRLGNYEQFF

size: .
D: .
V: TRBV7-9
J: TRBJ1-1
DNA: TGTGCCAGCAGCTTAGAGCCCCGGTTGAACACTGAAGCTTTCTTT
CDR3: CASSLEPRLNTEAFF

size: .
D: TRBD1
V: TRBV6-6
J: TRBJ1-5
DNA: TGTGCCAGCAGTTACGTGACAGGGGGCGGTCAGCCCCAGCATTTT
CDR3: CASSYVTGGGQPQHF

size: .
D: .
V: TRBV6-5
J: TRBJ1-1
DNA: TGTGCCAGCAGTTACGCACAGGAGAACACTGAAGCTTTCTTT
CDR3: CASSYAQENTEAFF

size: .
D: .
V: TRBV11-3
J: TRBJ1-6
DNA: TGTGCCAGCAGCTCCGGACAGCCAGGGGTTTCACCCCTCCACTTT
CDR3: CASSSGQPGVSPLHF

size: .
D: .
V: TRBV27
J: TRBJ2-1
DNA: TGTGCCAGCAGTCCACTCCGGCCAGGGTGGGATGAGCAGTTCTTC
CDR3: CASSPLRPGWDEQFF

size: once
D: .
V: TRBV6-1
J: TRBJ1-5
DNA: TGTGCCGGCCGGGGGGACGGCAATCAGCCCCAGCATTTT
CDR3: CAGRGDGNQPQHF

size: .
D: TRBD2
V: TRBV7-6
J: TRBJ2-1
DNA: TGTGCCAGCAGCCCCCTAGCGGGATCTACGAGGTCCTACAATGAGCAGTTCTTC
CDR3: CASSPLAGSTRSYNEQFF

size: .
D: .
V: TRBV6-6
J: TRBJ2-7
DNA: TGTGCCAGCAGTTACTCAGGCCTCTACGAGCAGTACTTC
CDR3: CASSYSGLYEQYF

size: .
D: .
V: TRBV6-5
J: TRBJ1-1
DNA: TGTGCCAGCAGACCTCAGCCCTTGAACACTGAAGCTTTCTTT
CDR3: CASRPQPLNTEAFF

size: .
D: .
V: TRBV9
J: TRBJ2-7
DNA: TGTGCCAGCAGCGGACGGGACACCTACGAGCAGTACTTC
CDR3: CASSGRDTYEQYF

size: .
D: .
V: TRBV5-1
J: TRBJ1-2
DNA: TGCGCCAGCAGCTTGGTGTCGGGGGCGGGCTATGGCTACACCTTC
CDR3: CASSLVSGAGYGYTF

size: .
D: TRBD2
V: TRBV5-6
J: TRBJ2-2
DNA: TGTGCCAGCAGCCTCGCGGGAGCGGGGGGGCCCTACACCGGGGAGCTGTTTTTT
CDR3: CASSLAGAGGPYTGELFF

size: few
D: TRBD2
V: TRBV5-1
J: TRBJ2-2
DNA: TGCGCCAGCAGCCCTACGGGGGGTTCCACCGGGGAGCTGTTTTTT
CDR3: CASSPTGGSTGELFF

size: .
D: .
V: TRBV4-3
J: TRBJ2-1
DNA: TGCGCCAGCAGCCAAGGGTCAGGTAGCCCCTACAATGAGCAGTTCTTC
CDR3: CASSQGSGSPYNEQFF

size: .
D: TRBD2
V: TRBV7-2
J: TRBJ2-2
DNA: TGTGCCAGCAGCCAGACTAGCCTTAACACCGGGGAGCTGTTTTTT
CDR3: CASSQTSLNTGELFF

size: .
D: .
V: TRBV5-1
J: TRBJ2-2
DNA: TGCGCCAGCAGCTTAGAGAGGATGAACACCGGGGAGCTGTTTTTT
CDR3: CASSLERMNTGELFF

size: .
D: .
V: TRBV7-2
J: TRBJ1-6
DNA: TGTGCCAGCAGCTTAGGGGCTTATAATTCACCCCTCCACTTT
CDR3: CASSLGAYNSPLHF

size: .
D: TRBD1
V: TRBV5-1
J: TRBJ2-6
DNA: TGCGCCAGCAGCCAAACAGGGGGCTCTGGGGCCAACGTCCTGACTTTC
CDR3: CASSQTGGSGANVLTF